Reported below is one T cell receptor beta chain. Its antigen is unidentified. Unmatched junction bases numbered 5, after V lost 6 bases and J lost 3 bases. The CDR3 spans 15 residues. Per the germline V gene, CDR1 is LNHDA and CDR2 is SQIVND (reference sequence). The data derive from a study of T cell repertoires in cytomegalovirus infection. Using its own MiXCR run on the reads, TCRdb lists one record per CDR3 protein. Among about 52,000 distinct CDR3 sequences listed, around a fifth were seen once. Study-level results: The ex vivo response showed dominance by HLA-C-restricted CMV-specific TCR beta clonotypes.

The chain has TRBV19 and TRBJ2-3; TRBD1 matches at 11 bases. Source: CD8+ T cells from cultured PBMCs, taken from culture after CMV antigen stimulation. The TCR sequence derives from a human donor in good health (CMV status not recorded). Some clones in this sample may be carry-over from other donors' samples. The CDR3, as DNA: TGTGCCAGTAGGAAAGGACAGGGGGCAACAGATACGCAGTATTTT. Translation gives CASRKGQGATDTQYF.